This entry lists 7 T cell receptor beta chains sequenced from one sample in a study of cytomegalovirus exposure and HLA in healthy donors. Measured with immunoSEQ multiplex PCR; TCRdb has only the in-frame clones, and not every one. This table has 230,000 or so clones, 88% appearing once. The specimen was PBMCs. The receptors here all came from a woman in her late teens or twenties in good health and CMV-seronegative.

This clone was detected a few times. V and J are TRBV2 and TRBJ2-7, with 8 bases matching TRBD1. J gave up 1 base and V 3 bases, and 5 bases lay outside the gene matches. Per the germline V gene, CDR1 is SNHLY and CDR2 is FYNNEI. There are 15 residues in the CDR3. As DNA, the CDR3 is TGTGCCAGCAGTGATCTCCGGGACAGGTCCTACGAGCAGTACTTC. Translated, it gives CASSDLRDRSYEQYF.

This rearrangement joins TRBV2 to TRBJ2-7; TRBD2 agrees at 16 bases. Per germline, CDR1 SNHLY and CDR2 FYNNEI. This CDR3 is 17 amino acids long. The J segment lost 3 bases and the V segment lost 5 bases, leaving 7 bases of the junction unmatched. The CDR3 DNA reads TGTGCCAGCAGTCCCGGGACTAGCGGGAGGGGATACTACGAGCAGTACTTC. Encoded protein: CASSPGTSGRGYYEQYF.

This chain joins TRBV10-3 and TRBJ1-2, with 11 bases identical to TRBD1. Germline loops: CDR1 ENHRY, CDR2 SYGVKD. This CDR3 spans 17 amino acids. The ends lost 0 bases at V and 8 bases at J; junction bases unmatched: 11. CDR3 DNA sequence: TGTGCCATCAGTGAGTCAGGGAGAGGACAGGGGGCGGGCGGCTACACCTTC. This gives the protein CAISESGRGQGAGGYTF.

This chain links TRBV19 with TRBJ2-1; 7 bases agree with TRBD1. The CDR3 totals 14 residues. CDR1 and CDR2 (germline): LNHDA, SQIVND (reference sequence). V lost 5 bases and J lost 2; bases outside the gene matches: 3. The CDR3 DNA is TGTGCCAGTAGTGAAAGGGGGCCCTACAATGAGCAGTTCTTC. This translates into CASSERGPYNEQFF.

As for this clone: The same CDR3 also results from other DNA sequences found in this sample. The CDR3: CASSLRDNSYEQYF. The DNA of the CDR3 is TGTGCCAGCAGTTTAAGGGACAACTCCTACGAGCAGTACTTC. V and J are TRBV27 and TRBJ2-7, with a weak D call TRBD1 (6 bases). V was pared by 2 bases and J by 0 bases, with 8 bases between. The CDR3 totals 14 residues. Germline CDR1 and CDR2: MNHEY and SMNVEV (reference sequence).

As DNA, the CDR3 is TGTGCCAGCAGGCGGGGACTGAACACTGAAGCTTTCTTT. This gives the protein CASRRGLNTEAFF. This chain links TRBV6-5 with TRBJ1-1; D is perhaps TRBD1 (5 bases). The CDR3 consists of 13 residues. V was shortened by 6 bases and J by 0 bases, with 8 bases between the two germline ends. Germline values: CDR1 MNHEY, CDR2 SVGAGI.

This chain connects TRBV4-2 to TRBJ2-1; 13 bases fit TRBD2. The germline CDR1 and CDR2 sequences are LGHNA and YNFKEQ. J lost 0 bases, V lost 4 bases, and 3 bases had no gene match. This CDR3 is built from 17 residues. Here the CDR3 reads CASSPRTSGSSYNEQFF. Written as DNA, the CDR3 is TGTGCCAGCAGCCCGAGGACTAGCGGGAGCTCCTACAATGAGCAGTTCTTC.